This TCR beta chain was retrieved from a study of blood T cell repertoires in COVID-19. Study information: Acute and convalescent COVID-19 specimens originated in the United States, Italy and Spain.

This study enrolled people aged about 18 to 95 from approximately 25 US geographic areas. Cohorts were assigned according to the clinical history that participants reported. This CDR3 contains 16 residues. The germline V gene has CDR1 ENHRY and CDR2 SYGVKD. V lost 4 bases and J lost 6, with 21 bases in between. Original processing methods: The authors estimated nucleated cell counts from reference gene primer amplification. This table comes from immunoSEQ multiplex PCR, and its TCRdb copy is limited to in-frame clones, with some not included. V and J calls and clone size are copied from that table; D and trimming were computed from the DNA. The repertoire has some 330,000 clones, approximately 90% of them found once; the top ten carry less than 4.5%.

The receptor comes from a man in his thirties or forties who had recovered from COVID-19. The material sequenced was PBMCs or T cells enriched from blood (not recorded which). The rearrangement joins TRBV10-3 to TRBJ1-2; D perhaps matches TRBD1 (6 bases). CDR3 DNA sequence: TGTGCCATCAGTGGCGACGGCCAAGGGGGAGGGGATGGCTACACCTTC. It is translated as CAISGDGQGGGDGYTF.